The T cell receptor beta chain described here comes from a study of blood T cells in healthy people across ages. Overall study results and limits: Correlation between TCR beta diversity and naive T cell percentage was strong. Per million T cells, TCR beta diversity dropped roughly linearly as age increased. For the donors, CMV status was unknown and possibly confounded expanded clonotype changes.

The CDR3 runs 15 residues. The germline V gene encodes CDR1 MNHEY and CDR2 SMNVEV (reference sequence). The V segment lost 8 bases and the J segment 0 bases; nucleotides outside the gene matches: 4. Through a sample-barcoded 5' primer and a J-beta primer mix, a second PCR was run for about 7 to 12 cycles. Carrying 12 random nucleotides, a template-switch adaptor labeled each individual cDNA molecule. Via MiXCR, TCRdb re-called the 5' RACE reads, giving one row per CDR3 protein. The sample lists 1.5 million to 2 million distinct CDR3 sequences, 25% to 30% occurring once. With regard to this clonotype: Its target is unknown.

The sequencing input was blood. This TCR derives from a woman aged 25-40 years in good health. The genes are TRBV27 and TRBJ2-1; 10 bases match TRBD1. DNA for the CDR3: TGTGCCAGCGGGACAGGGGCTAGCTCCTACAATGAGCAGTTCTTC. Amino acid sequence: CASGTGASSYNEQFF.